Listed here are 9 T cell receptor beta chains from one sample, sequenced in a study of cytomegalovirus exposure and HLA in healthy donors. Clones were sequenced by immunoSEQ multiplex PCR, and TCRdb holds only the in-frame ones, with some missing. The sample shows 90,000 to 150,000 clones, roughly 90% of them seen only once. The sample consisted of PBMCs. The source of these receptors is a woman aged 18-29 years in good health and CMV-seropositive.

CDR3 sequence (DNA): TGTGCCAGCAGCTTGTCGCGACTAGCGGCGGCAGAGACCCAGTACTTC. This sequence encodes CASSLSRLAAAETQYF. This chain connects TRBV5-6 to TRBJ2-5, with 9 bases that match TRBD2. Germline V gives CDR1 SGHDT, CDR2 YYEEEE. After removal of 1 base from V and 4 bases from J, the junction contained 8 bases not matched to a gene. This CDR3 is 16 amino acids long.

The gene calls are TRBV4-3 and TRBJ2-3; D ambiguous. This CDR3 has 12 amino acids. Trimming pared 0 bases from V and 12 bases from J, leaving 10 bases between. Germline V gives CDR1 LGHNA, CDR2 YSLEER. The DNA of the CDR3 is TGCGCCAGCAGCCAAGATCGCAGGATCCAGTATTTT. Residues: CASSQDRRIQYF.

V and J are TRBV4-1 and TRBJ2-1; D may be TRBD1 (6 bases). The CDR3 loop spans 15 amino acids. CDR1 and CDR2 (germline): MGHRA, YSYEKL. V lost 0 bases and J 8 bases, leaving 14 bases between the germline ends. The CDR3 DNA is TGCGCCAGCAGCCAAGAGGACAGATTCAAGGATGAGCAGTTCTTC. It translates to CASSQEDRFKDEQFF.

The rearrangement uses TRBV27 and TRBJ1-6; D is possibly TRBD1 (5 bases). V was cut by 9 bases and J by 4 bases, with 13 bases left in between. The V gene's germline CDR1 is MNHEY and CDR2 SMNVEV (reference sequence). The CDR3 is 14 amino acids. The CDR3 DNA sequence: TGTGCCAGTAGTCTCCAGGGATATAATTCACCCCTCCACTTT. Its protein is CASSLQGYNSPLHF.

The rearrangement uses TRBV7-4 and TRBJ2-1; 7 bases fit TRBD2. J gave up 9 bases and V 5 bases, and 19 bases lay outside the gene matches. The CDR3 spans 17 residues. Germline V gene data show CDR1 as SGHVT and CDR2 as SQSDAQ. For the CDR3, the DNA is TGTGCCAGCAGCCGATCGAGCGGGGTTATTCATTCGGCTGAGCAGTTCTTC. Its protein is CASSRSSGVIHSAEQFF.

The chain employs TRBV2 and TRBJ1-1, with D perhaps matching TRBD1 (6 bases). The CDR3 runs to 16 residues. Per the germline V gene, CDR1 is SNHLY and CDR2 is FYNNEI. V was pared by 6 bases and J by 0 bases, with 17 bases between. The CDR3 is CASSKNRGGLNTEAFF. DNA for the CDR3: TGTGCCAGCAGCAAAAATAGGGGGGGCTTGAACACTGAAGCTTTCTTT.

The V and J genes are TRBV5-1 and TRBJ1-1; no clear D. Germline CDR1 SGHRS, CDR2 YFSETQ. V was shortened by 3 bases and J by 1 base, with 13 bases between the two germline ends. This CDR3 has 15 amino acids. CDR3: CASSSGALANTEAFF. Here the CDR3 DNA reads TGCGCCAGCAGCTCGGGTGCACTTGCGAACACTGAAGCTTTCTTT.

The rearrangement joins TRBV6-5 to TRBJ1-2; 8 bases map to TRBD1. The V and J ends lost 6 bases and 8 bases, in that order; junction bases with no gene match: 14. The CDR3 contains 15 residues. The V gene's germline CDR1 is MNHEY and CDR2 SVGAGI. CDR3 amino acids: CASSRLPQGAQGYTF. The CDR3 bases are TGTGCCAGCAGCCGACTTCCTCAGGGGGCGCAAGGCTACACCTTC.

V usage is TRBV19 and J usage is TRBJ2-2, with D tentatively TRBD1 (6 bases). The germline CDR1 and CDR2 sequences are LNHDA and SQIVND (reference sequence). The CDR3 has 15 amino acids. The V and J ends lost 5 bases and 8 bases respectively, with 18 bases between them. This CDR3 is CASSFRDKPWGELFF. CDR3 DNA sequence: TGTGCCAGTAGTTTCCGGGACAAGCCGTGGGGGGAGCTGTTTTTT.